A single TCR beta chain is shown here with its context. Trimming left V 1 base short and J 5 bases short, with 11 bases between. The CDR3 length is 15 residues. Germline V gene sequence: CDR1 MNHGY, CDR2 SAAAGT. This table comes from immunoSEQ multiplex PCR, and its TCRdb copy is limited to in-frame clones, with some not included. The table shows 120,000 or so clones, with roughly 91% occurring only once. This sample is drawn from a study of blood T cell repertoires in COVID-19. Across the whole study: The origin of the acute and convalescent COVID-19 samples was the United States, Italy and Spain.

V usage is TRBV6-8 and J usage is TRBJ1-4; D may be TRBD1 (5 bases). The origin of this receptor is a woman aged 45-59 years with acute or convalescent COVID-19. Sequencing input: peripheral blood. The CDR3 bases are TGTGCCAGCAGTTACTTGGGGAACAGGAATGAAAAACTGTTTTTT. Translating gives CASSYLGNRNEKLFF.